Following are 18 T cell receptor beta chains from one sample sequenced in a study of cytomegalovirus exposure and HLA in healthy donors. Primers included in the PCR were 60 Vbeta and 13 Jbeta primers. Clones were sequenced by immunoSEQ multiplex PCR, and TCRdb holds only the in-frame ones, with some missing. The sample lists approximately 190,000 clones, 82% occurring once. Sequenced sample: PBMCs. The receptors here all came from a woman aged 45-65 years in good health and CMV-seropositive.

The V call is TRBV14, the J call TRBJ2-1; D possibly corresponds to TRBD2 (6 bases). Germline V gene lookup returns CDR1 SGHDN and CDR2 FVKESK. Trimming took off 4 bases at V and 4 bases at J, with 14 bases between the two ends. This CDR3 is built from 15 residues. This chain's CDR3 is CASSPLGGPYNEQFF. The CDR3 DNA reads TGTGCCAGCAGCCCCTTGGGGGGTCCATACAATGAGCAGTTCTTC.

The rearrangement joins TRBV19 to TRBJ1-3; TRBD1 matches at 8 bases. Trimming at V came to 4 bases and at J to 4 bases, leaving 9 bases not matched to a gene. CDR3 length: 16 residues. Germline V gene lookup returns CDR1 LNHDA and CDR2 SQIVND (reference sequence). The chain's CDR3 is CASSKRTGTGGNTIYF. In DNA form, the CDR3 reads TGTGCCAGTAGTAAGAGGACAGGGACGGGGGGAAACACCATATATTTT.

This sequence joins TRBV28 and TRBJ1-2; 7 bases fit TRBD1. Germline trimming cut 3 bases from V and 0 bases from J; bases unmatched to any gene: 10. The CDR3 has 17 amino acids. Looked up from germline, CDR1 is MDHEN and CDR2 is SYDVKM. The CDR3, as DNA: TGTGCCAGCAGTTTGGCTCTTGGGGACAGAACTAACTATGGCTACACCTTC. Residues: CASSLALGDRTNYGYTF.

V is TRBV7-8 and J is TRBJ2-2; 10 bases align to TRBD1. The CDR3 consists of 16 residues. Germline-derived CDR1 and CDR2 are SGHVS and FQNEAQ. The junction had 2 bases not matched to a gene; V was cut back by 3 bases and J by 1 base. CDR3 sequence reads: CASSLDRGRNTGELFF. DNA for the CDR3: TGTGCCAGCAGCTTGGACAGGGGGAGGAACACCGGGGAGCTGTTTTTT.

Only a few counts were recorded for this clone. The CDR3 spells CASSQGLFWATDTQYF. In DNA, the CDR3 is TGTGCCAGCAGCCAGGGACTCTTTTGGGCCACAGATACGCAGTATTTT. The chain has TRBV5-5 and TRBJ2-3; the D gene is possibly TRBD2 (6 bases). CDR3 length equals 16 residues. Germline assignment: CDR1 SGHKS and CDR2 YYEKEE (reference sequence). Deletions cut 4 bases from V and 2 bases from J, with 17 bases between. The full variable domain, its missing parts supplied by reference TRBV5-5 and TRBJ2-3, is DAGVTQSPTHLIKTRGQQVTLRCSPISGHKSVSWYQQVLGQGPQFIFQYYEKEERGRGNFPDRFSARQFPNYSSELNVNALLLGDSALYLCASSQGLFWATDTQYFGPGTRLTVL.

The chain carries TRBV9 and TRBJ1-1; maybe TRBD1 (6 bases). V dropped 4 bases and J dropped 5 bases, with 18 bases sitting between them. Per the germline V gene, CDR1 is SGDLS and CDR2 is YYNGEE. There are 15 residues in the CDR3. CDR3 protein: CASSSLGGAQTEAFF. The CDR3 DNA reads TGTGCCAGCAGCTCTCTGGGGGGGGCGCAGACTGAAGCTTTCTTT.

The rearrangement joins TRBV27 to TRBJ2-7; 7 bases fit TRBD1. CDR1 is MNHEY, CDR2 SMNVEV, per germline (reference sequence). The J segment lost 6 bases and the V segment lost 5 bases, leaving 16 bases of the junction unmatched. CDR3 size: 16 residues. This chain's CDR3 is CASSAPARQGYIEQYF. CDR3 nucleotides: TGTGCCAGCAGTGCCCCCGCAAGACAGGGTTATATCGAGCAGTACTTC.

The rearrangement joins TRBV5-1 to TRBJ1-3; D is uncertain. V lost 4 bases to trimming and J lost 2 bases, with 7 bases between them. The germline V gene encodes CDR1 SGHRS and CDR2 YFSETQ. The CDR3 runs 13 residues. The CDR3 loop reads CASSVRAGNTIYF. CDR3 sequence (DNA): TGCGCCAGCAGCGTCCGGGCTGGAAACACCATATATTTT.

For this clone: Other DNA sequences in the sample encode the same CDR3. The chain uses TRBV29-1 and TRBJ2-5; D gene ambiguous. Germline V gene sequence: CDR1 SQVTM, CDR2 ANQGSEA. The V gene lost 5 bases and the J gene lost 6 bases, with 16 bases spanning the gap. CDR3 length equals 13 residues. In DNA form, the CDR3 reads TGCAGCGTTTGGGCCAGCCCCCATCAGACCCAGTACTTC. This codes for CSVWASPHQTQYF.

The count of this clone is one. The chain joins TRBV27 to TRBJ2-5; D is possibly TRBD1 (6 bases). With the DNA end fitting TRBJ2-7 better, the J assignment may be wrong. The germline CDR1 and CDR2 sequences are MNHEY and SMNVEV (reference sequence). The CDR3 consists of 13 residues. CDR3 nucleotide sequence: TGTGCCAGCAGTGGGGGACATGACTACGAGCAGTACTTC. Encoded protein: CASSGGHDYEQYF.

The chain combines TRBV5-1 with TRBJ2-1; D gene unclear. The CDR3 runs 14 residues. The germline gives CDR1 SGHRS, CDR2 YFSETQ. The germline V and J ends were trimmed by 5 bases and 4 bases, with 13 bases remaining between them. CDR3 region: CASSVVASYNEQFF. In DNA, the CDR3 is TGCGCCAGCAGTGTGGTAGCCTCTTACAATGAGCAGTTCTTC. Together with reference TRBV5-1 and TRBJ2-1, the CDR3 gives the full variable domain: KAGVTQTPRYLIKTRGQQVTLSCSPISGHRSVSWYQQTPGQGLQFLFEYFSETQRNKGNFPGRFSGRQFSNSRSEMNVSTLELGDSALYLCASSVVASYNEQFFGPGTRLTVL.

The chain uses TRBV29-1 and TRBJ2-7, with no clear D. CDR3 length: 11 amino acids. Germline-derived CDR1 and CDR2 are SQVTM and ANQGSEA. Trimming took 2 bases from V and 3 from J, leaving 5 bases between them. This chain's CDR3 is CSVESLYEQYF. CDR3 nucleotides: TGCAGCGTTGAATCTCTCTACGAGCAGTACTTC.

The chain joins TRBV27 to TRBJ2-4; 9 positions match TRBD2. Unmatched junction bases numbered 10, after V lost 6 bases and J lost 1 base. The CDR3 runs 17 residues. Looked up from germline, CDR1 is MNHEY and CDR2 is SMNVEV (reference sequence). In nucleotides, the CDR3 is TGTGCCAGCAGAAGAGCGGGGGGCCACGGTGCCAAAAACATTCAGTACTTC. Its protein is CASRRAGGHGAKNIQYF.

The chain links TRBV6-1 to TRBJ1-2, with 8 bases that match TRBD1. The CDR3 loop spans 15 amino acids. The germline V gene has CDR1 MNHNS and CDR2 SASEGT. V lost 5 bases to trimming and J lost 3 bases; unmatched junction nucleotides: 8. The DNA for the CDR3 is TGTGCCAGCAGTACGAGGACAGGGTGGGACTATGGCTACACCTTC. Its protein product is CASSTRTGWDYGYTF.

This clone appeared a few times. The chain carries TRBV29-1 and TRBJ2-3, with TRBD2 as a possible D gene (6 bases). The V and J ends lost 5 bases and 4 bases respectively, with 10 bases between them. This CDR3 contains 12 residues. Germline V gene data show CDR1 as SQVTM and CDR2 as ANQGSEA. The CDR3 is CSVIPGADTQYF. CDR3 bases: TGCAGCGTTATTCCGGGGGCAGATACGCAGTATTTT.

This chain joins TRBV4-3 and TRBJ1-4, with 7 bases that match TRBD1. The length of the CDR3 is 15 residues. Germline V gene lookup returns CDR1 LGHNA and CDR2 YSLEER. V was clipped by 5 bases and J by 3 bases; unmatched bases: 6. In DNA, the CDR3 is TGCGCCAGCAGCTACGACAGGGTTGCTAATGAAAAACTGTTTTTT. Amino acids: CASSYDRVANEKLFF.

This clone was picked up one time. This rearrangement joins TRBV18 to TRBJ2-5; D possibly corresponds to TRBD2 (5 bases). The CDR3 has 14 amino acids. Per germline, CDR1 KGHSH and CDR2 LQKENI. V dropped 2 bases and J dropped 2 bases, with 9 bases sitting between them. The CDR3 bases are TGTGCCAGCTCACCAAGTCGGGGACAAGAGACCCAGTACTTC. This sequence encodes CASSPSRGQETQYF.

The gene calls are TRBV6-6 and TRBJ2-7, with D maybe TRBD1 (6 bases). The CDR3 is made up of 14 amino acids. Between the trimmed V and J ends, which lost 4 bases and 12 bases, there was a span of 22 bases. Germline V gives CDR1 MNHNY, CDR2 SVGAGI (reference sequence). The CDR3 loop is CASSFSGQSGSLYF. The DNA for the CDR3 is TGTGCCAGCAGTTTCAGCGGACAGTCGGGTAGTTTGTACTTC.